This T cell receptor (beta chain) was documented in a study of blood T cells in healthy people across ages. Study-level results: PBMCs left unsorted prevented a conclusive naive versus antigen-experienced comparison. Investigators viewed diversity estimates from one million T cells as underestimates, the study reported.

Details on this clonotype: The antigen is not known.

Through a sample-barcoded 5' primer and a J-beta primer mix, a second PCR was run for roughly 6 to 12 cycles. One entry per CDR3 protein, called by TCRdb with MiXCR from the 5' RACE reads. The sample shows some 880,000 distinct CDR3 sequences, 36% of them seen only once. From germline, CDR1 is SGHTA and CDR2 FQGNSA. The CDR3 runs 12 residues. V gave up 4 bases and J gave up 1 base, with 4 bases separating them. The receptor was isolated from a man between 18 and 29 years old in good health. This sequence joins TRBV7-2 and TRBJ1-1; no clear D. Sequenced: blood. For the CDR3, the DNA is TGTGCCAGCAGCTACTGGAACACTGAAGCTTTCTTT. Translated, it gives CASSYWNTEAFF.